Each of the 12 T cell receptor beta chains below was sequenced from the same sample in a study of identical twins (TCRdb year 2016). The method behind the library was 5' RACE. The run used an Illumina HiSeq 2000. The public reads were quality trimmed at Q25 with fastp and then assembled into clones with MiXCR by TCRdb, keeping productive beta chains. All rows with the same CDR3 protein become a single entry with the most common DNA and genes. Counted in this sample were more than 600,000 distinct CDR3 sequences; 18% of them appeared once. Around 14% of the sample rests with the top ten. In addition, the sample was reused for a study of T cells expressing NK-cell markers.

The sequencing input was PBMCs. The receptors come from a woman between 18 and 30 years old in good health.

This clonotype appeared a few times. This chain joins TRBV3-1 and TRBJ2-7; 9 bases are a match to TRBD1. Losses at the gene ends were 5 bases for V and 9 bases for J; bases not matched to a gene: 8. This CDR3 spans 13 amino acids. CDR1 is LGHDT and CDR2 is YNNKEL in the germline V gene (reference sequence). CDR3 sequence (DNA): TGTGCCAGCAGCATCTCGGACAGGGGAGGGCAGTACTTC. This sequence encodes CASSISDRGGQYF.

The chain carries TRBV5-1 and TRBJ2-3; D possibly corresponds to TRBD1 (6 bases). Trimming took off 0 bases at V and 6 bases at J, with 14 bases between the two ends. The CDR3 extends over 15 amino acids. Germline V gene data show CDR1 as SGHRS and CDR2 as YFSETQ. The CDR3 protein is CASSLGVGAADTQYF. CDR3 DNA sequence: TGCGCCAGCAGCTTGGGTGTGGGGGCGGCGGATACGCAGTATTTT.

In this sample, this clonotype turned up many times. This chain links TRBV10-3 with TRBJ1-1; 9 bases agree with TRBD1. CDR1 and CDR2 (germline): ENHRY, SYGVKD. Germline trimming cut 5 bases from V and 5 bases from J; bases unmatched to any gene: 9. CDR3 size: 15 residues. CDR3 nucleotides: TGTGCCATCAGTCCCGGGACAGGGTTAGGGACTGAAGCTTTCTTT. Encoded protein: CAISPGTGLGTEAFF.

This clonotype was counted many times. This chain links TRBV29-1 with TRBJ1-2; 7 positions match TRBD1. The CDR3 covers 12 residues. Losses at the gene ends were 3 bases for V and 6 bases for J; bases not matched to a gene: 4. Germline CDR1 SQVTM, CDR2 ANQGSEA. This chain's CDR3 is CSVDSQGDGYTF. CDR3 DNA: TGCAGCGTTGATAGTCAGGGGGATGGCTACACCTTC.

This clonotype showed up just a few times. This chain uses TRBV12-3 or TRBV12-4 with TRBJ1-1; D not certain. The CDR3 is made up of 11 amino acids. With 1 base removed from V and 7 bases from J, the gap between germline ends came to 4 bases. This CDR3 reads CASSLGHEAFF. DNA of the CDR3: TGTGCCAGCAGTTTAGGCCATGAAGCTTTCTTT.

The rearrangement links TRBV12-3 or TRBV12-4 to TRBJ2-2; TRBD1 matches 7 bases. V dropped 4 bases and J dropped 6; count of bases not matched to a gene: 2. The CDR3 length is 13 residues. The CDR3 sequence: CASSYRGAGELFF. The CDR3 DNA reads as TGTGCCAGCAGTTACAGGGGTGCCGGGGAGCTGTTTTTT.

This clonotype was seen more than once but under ten times. This chain uses TRBV10-3 with TRBJ2-2, with D perhaps being TRBD1 or TRBD2 (5 bases each). With 6 bases removed from V and 4 bases from J, the gap between germline ends came to 15 bases. The germline gives CDR1 ENHRY, CDR2 SYGVKD. The CDR3 spans 15 residues. The CDR3 spells CAISPGTDFTGELFF. In DNA, the CDR3 is TGTGCCATCAGCCCCGGGACGGACTTCACCGGGGAGCTGTTTTTT.

CDR3 nucleotides: TGCGCCAGCAGCTTGGAAGTTAGCTCCTACAATGAGCAGTTCTTC. Its translation is CASSLEVSSYNEQFF. J is TRBJ2-1 and V is TRBV5-1; D gene unclear. Trimming removed 0 bases from V and 0 bases from J, with 7 bases in between. CDR1 is SGHRS and CDR2 is YFSETQ in the germline V gene. The CDR3 has 15 residues. The variable domain in full, with the rest retrieved from reference TRBV5-1 and TRBJ2-1, is KAGVTQTPRYLIKTRGQQVTLSCSPISGHRSVSWYQQTPGQGLQFLFEYFSETQRNKGNFPGRFSGRQFSNSRSEMNVSTLELGDSALYLCASSLEVSSYNEQFFGPGTRLTVL.

This clonotype was seen only a few times. The chain has TRBV7-2 and TRBJ2-7; TRBD1 agrees at 9 bases. V trimming: 5 bases; J trimming: 4 bases; junction bases outside the gene matches: 9. Germline assignment: CDR1 SGHTA and CDR2 FQGNSA. There are 15 residues in the CDR3. CDR3 residues: CASSVTGGAIYEQYF. The CDR3 nucleotides are TGTGCCAGCAGCGTTACAGGGGGCGCGATATACGAGCAGTACTTC.

The rearrangement links TRBV5-6 to TRBJ2-6; D not resolved. Trimming took off 7 bases at V and 1 base at J, with 15 bases between the two ends. CDR1 SGHDT and CDR2 YYEEEE come from the germline V gene. The CDR3 is made up of 16 amino acids. The CDR3 is CASRPATGSGANVLTF. The DNA of the CDR3 is TGTGCCAGCCGCCCGGCGACCGGGTCTGGGGCCAACGTCCTGACTTTC.

The chain links TRBV7-6 to TRBJ2-2; possible D gene TRBD1, 6 bases. With 2 bases removed from V and 0 bases from J, the gap between germline ends came to 10 bases. The CDR3 is 16 amino acids. Germline V gene lookup returns CDR1 SGHVS and CDR2 FNYEAQ. CDR3 amino acids: CASSLIQGSNTGELFF. DNA for the CDR3: TGTGCCAGCAGCTTAATCCAGGGGTCGAACACCGGGGAGCTGTTTTTT.

This clonotype was counted between two and nine times. V gene TRBV9 combines with J gene TRBJ2-7, with TRBD1 matching over 9 bases. V was clipped by 0 bases and J by 0 bases; unmatched bases: 10. This CDR3 contains 18 residues. From germline, CDR1 is SGDLS and CDR2 YYNGEE. The CDR3 loop is CASSVAGSGDRASYEQYF. DNA for the CDR3: TGTGCCAGCAGCGTAGCTGGCTCCGGGGACAGGGCCTCCTACGAGCAGTACTTC.